Presented here are 17 T cell receptor beta chains from one specimen sequenced in a study of identical twins' blood T cells. In TCRdb, the 5' RACE reads were re-called with MiXCR into one record per CDR3 protein. This table has 300,000 to 450,000 distinct CDR3 sequences, roughly 31% appearing once. Sequenced material: PBMCs. These receptor sequences come from a woman aged 18-49 years in good health.

This clonotype has a count of ten or more. The V gene is TRBV20-1, the J gene TRBJ2-2; 16 nucleotides line up with TRBD2. The V and J ends lost 3 bases and 7 bases, in that order; junction bases with no gene match: 11. Germline V gene lookup returns CDR1 DFQATT and CDR2 SNEGSKA (reference sequence). The CDR3 spans 18 residues. The CDR3: CSARSPGLAGGHIGELFF. Written as DNA, the CDR3 is TGCAGTGCTAGGTCACCGGGACTAGCGGGGGGGCATATCGGGGAGCTGTTTTTT.

The chain is built from TRBV9 and TRBJ2-2; tentatively, D is TRBD2 (5 bases). This CDR3 is 13 amino acids long. Germline V gives CDR1 SGDLS, CDR2 YYNGEE. Trimming took 1 base from V and 7 from J, leaving 8 bases between them. The CDR3 loop reads CASSVSGSGELFF. CDR3 nucleotides: TGTGCCAGCAGCGTATCTGGGAGCGGGGAGCTGTTTTTT.

A few counts support this clonotype. V and J are TRBV20-1 and TRBJ1-1, with 11 bases identical to TRBD1. CDR1 is DFQATT and CDR2 is SNEGSKA in the germline V gene (reference sequence). Trimming cost V 6 bases and J 8 bases; bases outside gene matches: 8. The CDR3 consists of 13 residues. Here the CDR3 DNA reads TGCAGTGCGTACGACCGGACAGGGGGCGAAGCTTTCTTT. This codes for CSAYDRTGGEAFF.

A few counts support this clonotype. The chain links TRBV5-1 to TRBJ1-1; the D is unclear. V was cut by 0 bases and J by 6 bases, with 12 bases left in between. CDR3 length equals 14 residues. Germline CDR1 and CDR2: SGHRS and YFSETQ. For the CDR3, the DNA is TGCGCCAGCAGCTTGGTTGGTAGGAGGGCTGAAGCTTTCTTT. Protein sequence: CASSLVGRRAEAFF.

The rearrangement uses TRBV7-2 and TRBJ2-2, with 12 bases identical to TRBD2. CDR1 and CDR2 from the germline V gene are SGHTA and FQGNSA. CDR3 size: 16 residues. Trimming removed 1 base from V and 6 bases from J; junction bases left unmatched: 3. The CDR3 loop reads CASSLGASGRAGELFF. CDR3 DNA sequence: TGTGCCAGCAGCTTAGGAGCTAGCGGGAGGGCCGGGGAGCTGTTTTTT.

This chain joins TRBV7-9 and TRBJ1-5, with 8 bases identical to TRBD1. From germline, CDR1 is SEHNR and CDR2 FQNEAQ (reference sequence). V dropped 1 base and J dropped 4; count of bases not matched to a gene: 3. The CDR3 consists of 15 residues. CDR3 region: CASSLGTGRNQPQHF. The CDR3, as DNA: TGTGCCAGCAGCTTAGGGACAGGGAGGAATCAGCCCCAGCATTTT.

With regard to this clonotype: A much larger clone is a single base away; this may be a read error. The chain combines TRBV11-2 with TRBJ2-2; possible D gene TRBD2, 5 bases. The CDR3 contains 16 residues. The germline CDR1 and CDR2 sequences are SGHAT and FQNNGV. CDR3 DNA: TGTGCCAGCAGCTTAGTAGTGAGCACGAACACCGGGGAGCCGTTTTTT. Translation: CASSLVVSTNTGEPFF.

This chain links TRBV20-1 with TRBJ2-7, with D hard to call. Germline CDR1 reads DFQATT; CDR2 reads SNEGSKA (reference sequence). With 3 bases removed from V and 2 bases from J, the gap between germline ends came to 8 bases. The CDR3 contains 12 residues. The CDR3 loop is CSASTDAYEQYF. The CDR3 coding sequence is TGCAGTGCTAGTACGGATGCCTACGAGCAGTACTTC.

This clonotype showed up many times. The chain uses TRBV5-1 and TRBJ2-2, with a possible D match to TRBD1 (6 bases). Germline-derived CDR1 and CDR2 are SGHRS and YFSETQ. V was clipped by 4 bases and J by 7 bases, with 11 bases between them. The CDR3 has 13 amino acids. CDR3 DNA: TGCGCCAGCAGCCAACAGGGAGACGGGGAGCTGTTTTTT. This encodes CASSQQGDGELFF.

This clonotype was picked up many times. The chain recombines TRBV11-2 with TRBJ2-7, with a possible D match to TRBD2 (7 bases). This CDR3 comprises 15 residues. Per the germline V gene, CDR1 is SGHAT and CDR2 is FQNNGV. The ends were cut back, 5 bases at V and 0 bases at J, with 14 bases in the middle. CDR3 loop: CASSQSGTTSYEQYF. Written as DNA, the CDR3 is TGTGCCAGCAGCCAGAGCGGGACAACCTCCTACGAGCAGTACTTC.

This CDR3 reads CASKVINTGELFF. The DNA for the CDR3 is TGTGCCAGCAAGGTGATAAACACCGGGGAGCTGTTTTTT. The gene calls are TRBV2 and TRBJ2-2; no reliable D call. CDR3 length: 13 amino acids. CDR1 and CDR2 (germline): SNHLY, FYNNEI. V gave up 7 bases and J gave up 2 bases, with 8 bases separating them.

Only a few counts were recorded for this clonotype. The chain links TRBV19 to TRBJ2-7; D is possibly TRBD2 (5 bases). Trimming cost V 1 base and J 6 bases, with 10 bases left between them. Looked up from germline, CDR1 is LNHDA and CDR2 is SQIVND (reference sequence). This CDR3 spans 13 amino acids. CDR3 in amino acids: CASSIGRTGEQYF. CDR3 nucleotides: TGTGCCAGTAGTATAGGAAGGACTGGCGAGCAGTACTTC. Based on the CDR3 plus reference TRBV19 and TRBJ2-7, the full variable domain is DGGITQSPKYLFRKEGQNVTLSCEQNLNHDAMYWYRQDPGQGLRLIYYSQIVNDFQKGDIAEGYSVSREKKESFPLTVTSAQKNPTAFYLCASSIGRTGEQYFGPGTRLTVT.

V usage is TRBV20-1 and J usage is TRBJ1-2, with D possibly matching TRBD1 (6 bases). Trimming removed 6 bases at V and 10 bases at J, with 18 bases between. Germline V gives CDR1 DFQATT, CDR2 SNEGSKA (reference sequence). The CDR3 extends over 12 amino acids. The CDR3 DNA sequence: TGCAGTGCCCTACAGGGAGACCATGACTACACCTTC. It is translated as CSALQGDHDYTF.

This chain connects TRBV4-3 to TRBJ2-5; D is undetermined. Trimming removed 0 bases at V and 7 bases at J, with 6 bases between. Per germline, CDR1 LGHNA and CDR2 YSLEER. The CDR3 loop spans 12 amino acids. CDR3 coding DNA: TGCGCCAGCAGCCAAGATGTCGGGACCCAGTACTTC. This gives the protein CASSQDVGTQYF.

This clonotype was seen repeatedly, ten times or more. The rearrangement links TRBV6-6 to TRBJ1-5; D is ambiguous. V gave up 2 bases and J gave up 2 bases, with 10 bases separating them. Germline lookup yields CDR1 MNHNY and CDR2 SVGAGI (reference sequence). This CDR3 region has 15 residues. The CDR3 nucleotides read TGTGCCAGCAGTTACGCAGGCGGTGGCAATCAGCCCCAGCATTTT. Translation: CASSYAGGGNQPQHF.

The gene calls are TRBV14 and TRBJ1-5, with D possibly being TRBD1 (5 bases). The germline gives CDR1 SGHDN, CDR2 FVKESK. The CDR3 covers 14 residues. The ends were cut back, 3 bases at V and 6 bases at J, with 12 bases in the middle. The CDR3 here is CASSHTGEGQPQHF. In DNA, the CDR3 is TGTGCCAGCAGCCACACAGGTGAAGGTCAGCCCCAGCATTTT.

Concerning this clonotype: No conserved phenylalanine or tryptophan is present at the end of the CDR3, so a read error is the likely explanation. The chain is built from TRBV29-1 and TRBJ1-2; D remains ambiguous. CDR1 and CDR2 from the germline V gene are SQVTM and ANQGSEA. The ends were cut back, 6 bases at V and 4 bases at J, with 9 bases in the middle. There are 11 residues in the CDR3. CDR3 nucleotide sequence: TGCAGCGTCCGGACTCTCTATGGCTACACCCTC. Its protein product is CSVRTLYGYTL.